What follows is one TCR beta chain and its context. CDR1 is SNHLY, CDR2 FYNNEI, per germline. V was pared by 11 bases and J by 0 bases, with 13 bases between. The CDR3 is 13 amino acids. Method: immunoSEQ multiplex PCR; TCRdb's copy keeps in-frame clones and lacks some. Here the sample spans 150,000 to 200,000 clones, approximately 82% being singletons. The sample is drawn from a study of blood T cell repertoires in COVID-19. The source material was PBMCs or T cells enriched from blood (not recorded which). The gene calls are TRBV2 and TRBJ1-1, with D maybe TRBD1 (5 bases). The sequence came from a man between 50 and 59 years old who had recovered from COVID-19. The DNA of the CDR3 is TGTGCCGGGGCCCGACAGATGAACACTGAAGCTTTCTTT. Protein: CAGARQMNTEAFF. Drawing the rest from reference TRBV2 and TRBJ1-1, the complete variable domain is EPEVTQTPSHQVTQMGQEVILRCVPISNHLYFYWYRQILGQKVEFLVSFYNNEISEKSEIFDDQFSVERPDGSNFTLKIRSTKLEDSAMYFCAGARQMNTEAFFGQGTRLTVV.